This T cell receptor (beta chain) was retrieved from a study of preoperative IRX-2 immunotherapy in early breast cancer. The table came from immunoSEQ multiplex PCR; TCRdb's copy has only in-frame clones and leaves some out. The sample shows about 89,000 clones, just over 85% of them seen only once. With respect to this clone: A read error may produce the germline difference seen at one junction end.

Treatment specified: preoperative locoregional IRX-2 cytokine immunotherapy. Preoperative locoregional IRX-2 cytokine immunotherapy was tested in the phase Ib source study. This CDR3 has 11 amino acids. Germline CDR1 GTSNPN, CDR2 SVGIG (reference sequence). This TCR derives from a human donor with breast cancer. The V call is TRBV30, the J call TRBJ1-6; tentatively, D is TRBD1 (5 bases). The sample in question was tumor tissue, obtained after IRX-2 immunotherapy. DNA of the CDR3: TGTGCCTGGAGCCCCGGGACTAAACCTTCTTTT. This sequence encodes CAWSPGTKPSF.